Listed below are T cell receptor beta chains from one sample, sequenced in a study of neurological immune-mediated disorders. One entry per CDR3 protein, called by TCRdb with MiXCR from the 5' RACE reads. This sample yields 20,000 to 25,000 distinct CDR3 sequences, of which 15% to 20% are seen a single time; around 7.5% belongs to the top ten. The source material was CD8+ T cells from blood. The receptor source for this set is a woman aged 18-30 years with multiple sclerosis. The CDR3 runs from the conserved cysteine through the conserved F or W. The order of the fields is CDR3 length, D gene, J gene, clone size, V gene, CDR3 protein, CDR3 DNA. The D gene is left open where the match is weak. Size is omitted from some rows. Given values are once, few, many or a class for expanded clones.

17,NA,TRBJ2-3,few,TRBV14,CASRRATGFGATDTQYF,TGTGCCAGCAGGCGCGCGACTGGGTTTGGGGCCACAGATACGCAGTATTTT
14,NA,TRBJ2-1,many,TRBV5-5,CASSLAGAYNEQFF,TGTGCCAGCAGCTTGGCGGGGGCCTACAATGAGCAGTTCTTC
16,NA,TRBJ1-4,NA,TRBV5-1,CASSSTGKEANEKLFF,TGCGCCAGCAGCTCCACAGGGAAGGAGGCTAATGAAAAACTGTTTTTT
13,NA,TRBJ2-7,medium-sized,TRBV20-1,CSARDLAKYEQYF,TGCAGTGCTAGAGATCTGGCTAAATACGAGCAGTACTTC
18,TRBD1,TRBJ1-2,many,TRBV2,CASSNPTDRGRRNYGYTF,TGTGCCAGCAGTAACCCTACTGACAGGGGGCGGAGGAACTATGGCTACACCTTC
13,NA,TRBJ1-2,medium-sized,TRBV29-1,CSVEDWEGLGYTF,TGCAGCGTTGAAGATTGGGAGGGCCTGGGCTACACCTTC
16,TRBD1,TRBJ2-3,many,TRBV7-9,CASSQGTGGYTDTQYF,TGTGCCAGCAGCCAAGGGACAGGGGGGTACACAGATACGCAGTATTTT
16,NA,TRBJ2-3,many,TRBV7-2,CASSWPMEFVADTQYF,TGTGCCAGCAGCTGGCCAATGGAATTTGTGGCAGATACGCAGTATTTT
12,NA,TRBJ1-1,NA,TRBV20-1,CSARDQASEAFF,TGCAGTGCTAGAGATCAGGCCAGTGAAGCTTTCTTT
13,NA,TRBJ2-7,many,TRBV28,CASSFRNNYEQYF,TGTGCCAGCAGTTTCCGGAACAACTACGAGCAGTACTTC
13,NA,TRBJ2-7,many,TRBV20-1,CSARGRWNYEQYF,TGCAGTGCTAGAGGACGGTGGAACTACGAGCAGTACTTC
18,NA,TRBJ1-2,many,TRBV6-2/TRBV6-3,CASSPRGQILEGRYGYTF,TGTGCCAGCAGTCCTCGAGGACAGATTCTTGAAGGGCGCTATGGCTACACCTTC
14,NA,TRBJ1-2,many,TRBV7-9,CASSLPTINYGYTF,TGTGCCAGCAGCCTACCGACAATTAACTATGGCTACACCTTC
16,TRBD2,TRBJ2-7,many,TRBV9,CASSVAGGGPPYEQYF,TGTGCCAGCAGCGTAGCGGGCGGGGGTCCCCCCTACGAGCAGTACTTC
15,TRBD1,TRBJ1-5,many,TRBV7-6,CASSPRTGVRQPQHF,TGTGCCAGCAGCCCCCGGACAGGGGTTCGGCAGCCCCAGCATTTT
14,NA,TRBJ1-2,medium-sized,TRBV29-1,CSVDDRPLTYGYTF,TGCAGCGTTGACGATAGGCCCCTAACTTATGGCTACACCTTC
15,NA,TRBJ2-3,medium-sized,TRBV12-3/TRBV12-4,CASSLTISSTDTQYF,TGTGCCAGCAGTTTGACAATTTCTAGCACAGATACGCAGTATTTT
14,NA,TRBJ1-2,few,TRBV6-1,CASSEGPGTYGYTF,TGTGCCAGCAGTGAGGGGCCAGGAACTTATGGCTACACCTTC
16,NA,TRBJ1-2,many,TRBV4-3,CASSQDRAARSYGYTF,TGCGCCAGCAGCCAAGATCGGGCAGCCCGGAGCTATGGCTACACCTTC
15,NA,TRBJ2-2,NA,TRBV15,CATSRDGSHTGELFF,TGTGCCACCAGCAGAGACGGGAGCCATACCGGGGAGCTGTTTTTT
14,NA,TRBJ1-2,many,TRBV20-1,CSASSLGANYGYTF,TGCAGTGCTAGTTCGTTGGGGGCTAACTATGGCTACACCTTC
14,TRBD1,TRBJ2-3,many,TRBV2,CASGTGDSTDTQYF,TGTGCCAGCGGGACAGGGGACTCCACAGATACGCAGTATTTT
13,NA,TRBJ2-5,many,TRBV12-3/TRBV12-4,CASSQGGGETQYF,TGTGCCAGCAGCCAAGGGGGGGGGGAGACCCAGTACTTC